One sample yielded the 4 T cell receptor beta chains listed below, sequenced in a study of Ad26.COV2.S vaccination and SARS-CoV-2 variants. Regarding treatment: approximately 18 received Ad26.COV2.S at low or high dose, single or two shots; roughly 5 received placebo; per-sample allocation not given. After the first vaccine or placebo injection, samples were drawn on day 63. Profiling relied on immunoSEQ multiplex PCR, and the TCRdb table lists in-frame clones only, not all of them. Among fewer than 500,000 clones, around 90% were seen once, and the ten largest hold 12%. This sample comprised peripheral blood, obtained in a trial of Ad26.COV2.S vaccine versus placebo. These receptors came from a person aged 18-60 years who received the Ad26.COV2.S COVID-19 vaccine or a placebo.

Here the CDR3 reads CASSKVPTGYNSPLHF. For the CDR3, the DNA is TGTGCCAGCAGTAAGGTCCCAACGGGTTATAATTCACCCCTCCACTTT. The V gene is TRBV6-6, the J gene TRBJ1-6, with no clear D. The CDR3 sequence is 16 residues long. The V gene lost 5 bases and the J gene lost 4 bases, with 15 bases spanning the gap. The germline gives CDR1 MNHNY, CDR2 SVGAGI (reference sequence).

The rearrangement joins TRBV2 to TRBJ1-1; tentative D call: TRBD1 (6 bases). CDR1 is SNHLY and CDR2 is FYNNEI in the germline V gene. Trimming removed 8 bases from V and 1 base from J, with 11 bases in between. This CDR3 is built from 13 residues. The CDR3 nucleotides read TGTGCCAGCTCACAGGGAAGGAACACTGAAGCTTTCTTT. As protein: CASSQGRNTEAFF.

The CDR3 bases are TGTGCCAGCAGCTCCGGACTGCTAAACGCGAACACCGGGGAGCTGTTTTTT. Translation gives CASSSGLLNANTGELFF. J is TRBJ2-2 and V is TRBV11-2, with D tentatively TRBD2 (5 bases). The CDR3 is 17 residues long. V was cut by 4 bases and J by 0 bases, with 15 bases left in between. The germline gives CDR1 SGHAT, CDR2 FQNNGV.

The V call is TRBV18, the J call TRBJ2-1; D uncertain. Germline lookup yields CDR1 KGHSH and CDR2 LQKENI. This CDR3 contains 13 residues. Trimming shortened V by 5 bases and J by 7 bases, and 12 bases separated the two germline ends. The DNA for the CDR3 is TGTGCCAGCTCAAGTTACGCCGGGAATGAGCAGTTCTTC. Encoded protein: CASSSYAGNEQFF.